This TCR beta chain was sequenced for a study of T cell responses to AZD1222 COVID-19 vaccine. Study-wide results and limits: Donors were largely white British and mainly female; clonal diversity was possibly underestimated. Seropositivity was recorded at baseline in only a handful of AZD1222 recipients.

Profiled with immunoSEQ multiplex PCR; TCRdb holds only in-frame clones, not every one. The sample lists 120,000 or so clones, around 93% occurring once. Comment on this clone: Its antigen is unidentified.

The CDR3 is 15 residues long. V dropped 5 bases and J dropped 4 bases, with 18 bases sitting between them. CDR1 and CDR2 (germline): SGHRS, YFSETQ. This chain uses TRBV5-1 with TRBJ1-2; unclear D gene. The sample consisted of peripheral blood, taken 28 days after the second AZD1222 dose. This receptor was taken from an adult who received the AZD1222 COVID-19 vaccine. CDR3 coding DNA: TGCGCCAGCAGTCCATCAAGCGACCCGCTCTATGGCTACACCTTC. Translation gives CASSPSSDPLYGYTF.